The 10 T cell receptor beta chains below all came from one sample that was sequenced in a study of T cells in Graves' hyperthyroidism and ophthalmopathy. TCR beta CDR3 sequences were amplified from RNA transcripts. HTBI primers drove first-round RT-PCR of the TCR CDR3. TCRdb re-called the multiplex PCR reads with MiXCR, one entry per CDR3 protein. The sample has hundreds of thousands of distinct CDR3 sequences; roughly 15% are singletons. The sequenced material came from blood. The origin of the receptors is a woman in her twenties or thirties with Graves' hyperthyroidism.

In this sample, this clonotype turned up many times. The CDR3 loop is CASSLSLSRSSYNEQFF. The CDR3 DNA reads as TGTGCCAGCAGCCTCAGTCTCTCGCGAAGCTCCTACAATGAGCAGTTCTTC. V usage is TRBV7-8 and J usage is TRBJ2-1; D ambiguous. Germline V CDR1 and CDR2: SGHVS, FQNEAQ. The length of the CDR3 is 17 residues. V was cut by 5 bases and J by 0 bases, with 17 bases left in between.

This clonotype was seen at least ten times. The chain has TRBV29-1 and TRBJ1-2, with a tentative D call TRBD1 (5 bases). Per the germline V gene, CDR1 is SQVTM and CDR2 is ANQGSEA. V was trimmed by 4 bases and J by 2 bases, leaving 8 bases between them. This CDR3 is built from 12 residues. The CDR3 coding sequence is TGCAGCGTTGGCCAGGGCAACTATGGCTACACCTTC. Amino acid sequence: CSVGQGNYGYTF.

This clonotype occurred a few times. CDR3 DNA sequence: TGCAGCGGGGGACAGGGGGCGCGGACTGAAGCTTTCTTT. Protein: CSGGQGARTEAFF. The V gene is TRBV29-1, the J gene TRBJ1-1, with 12 bases fitting TRBD1. The junction had 5 bases not matched to a gene; V was cut back by 7 bases and J by 5 bases. This CDR3 contains 13 residues. Germline V gene data show CDR1 as SQVTM and CDR2 as ANQGSEA.

The chain carries TRBV13 and TRBJ2-5; 8 bases line up with TRBD2. Germline trimming cut 3 bases from V and 2 bases from J; bases unmatched to any gene: 5. This CDR3 region has 15 residues. Germline loops: CDR1 PRHDT, CDR2 FYEKMQ (reference sequence). The CDR3 loop is CASSFRGLVQETQYF. CDR3 DNA: TGTGCCAGCAGCTTCAGGGGACTAGTTCAAGAGACCCAGTACTTC.

The chain links TRBV20-1 to TRBJ2-6; TRBD1 agrees at 7 bases. With V trimmed by 4 bases and J by 2 bases, 5 bases remained unmatched. CDR1 and CDR2 (germline): DFQATT, SNEGSKA (reference sequence). The length of the CDR3 is 15 residues. The CDR3 coding sequence is TGCAGTGCTAAGGCAGGGGGAGCTGGGGCCAACGTCCTGACTTTC. This sequence encodes CSAKAGGAGANVLTF.

This clonotype was counted a few times. The chain combines TRBV7-2 with TRBJ2-2; a possible D gene is TRBD2 (6 bases). Germline values: CDR1 SGHTA, CDR2 FQGNSA. With 7 bases removed from V and 0 bases from J, the gap between germline ends came to 15 bases. This CDR3 region has 16 residues. CDR3 residues: CASNAWSGANTGELFF. DNA of the CDR3: TGTGCCAGCAATGCATGGTCGGGAGCGAACACCGGGGAGCTGTTTTTT. The variable domain in full, completed from reference TRBV7-2 and TRBJ2-2, reads GAGVSQSPSNKVTEKGKDVELRCDPISGHTALYWYRQSLGQGLEFLIYFQGNSAPDKSGLPSDRFSAERTGGSVSTLTIQRTQQEDSAVYLCASNAWSGANTGELFFGEGSRLTVL.

At least ten counts were recorded for this clonotype. The V and J genes are TRBV5-1 and TRBJ2-7; D is possibly TRBD1 (6 bases). The germline V gene has CDR1 SGHRS and CDR2 YFSETQ. Trimming stripped 4 bases from V and 0 bases from J, with 14 bases between. CDR3 length: 15 residues. The CDR3 spells CASSLGQTSSYEQYF. The CDR3 DNA is TGCGCCAGCAGCCTAGGACAGACCAGCTCCTACGAGCAGTACTTC.

This clonotype was detected only a few times. The rearrangement uses TRBV5-1 and TRBJ2-5, with 8 nucleotides matching TRBD2. The CDR3 is 18 residues long. Germline trimming cut 0 bases from V and 5 bases from J; bases unmatched to any gene: 15. CDR1 and CDR2 (germline): SGHRS, YFSETQ. CDR3 DNA: TGCGCCAGCAGCTTGGCCCCAGGACTAGCCGAGTCTCGGGAGACCCAGTACTTC. It translates to CASSLAPGLAESRETQYF. Full variable domain (remainder filled in from reference TRBV5-1 and TRBJ2-5): KAGVTQTPRYLIKTRGQQVTLSCSPISGHRSVSWYQQTPGQGLQFLFEYFSETQRNKGNFPGRFSGRQFSNSRSEMNVSTLELGDSALYLCASSLAPGLAESRETQYFGPGTRLLVL.

The chain uses TRBV2 and TRBJ2-7, with 8 bases lining up with TRBD1. V lost 4 bases and J lost 5; bases outside the gene matches: 7. The CDR3 runs 14 residues. The germline gives CDR1 SNHLY, CDR2 FYNNEI. CDR3 nucleotide sequence: TGTGCCAGCAGTGCACGGACAGGGACCCACGAGCAGTACTTC. This translates into CASSARTGTHEQYF.

Many counts were recorded for this clonotype. The chain combines TRBV10-3 with TRBJ2-7; D uncertain. V gave up 3 bases and J gave up 1 base, with 10 bases separating them. This CDR3 is built from 14 residues. Per the germline V gene, CDR1 is ENHRY and CDR2 is SYGVKD. The CDR3 region is CAISDRGGSYEQYF. The CDR3 DNA sequence: TGTGCCATCAGTGATCGAGGTGGGTCCTACGAGCAGTACTTC.